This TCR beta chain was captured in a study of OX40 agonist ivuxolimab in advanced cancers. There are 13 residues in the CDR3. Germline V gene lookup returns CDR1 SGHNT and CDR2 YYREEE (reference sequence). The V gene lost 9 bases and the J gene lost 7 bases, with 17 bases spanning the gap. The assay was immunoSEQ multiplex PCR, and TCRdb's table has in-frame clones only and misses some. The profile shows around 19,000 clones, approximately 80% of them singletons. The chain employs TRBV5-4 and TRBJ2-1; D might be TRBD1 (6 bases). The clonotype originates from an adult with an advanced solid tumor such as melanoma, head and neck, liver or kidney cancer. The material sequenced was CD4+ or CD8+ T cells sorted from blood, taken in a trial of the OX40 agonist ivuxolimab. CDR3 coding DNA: TGTGCCACCCCCCTCAGGGGTGGGAATGAGCAGTTCTTC. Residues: CATPLRGGNEQFF.